The rows below give T cell receptor beta chains drawn from one sample of a study of Graves' ophthalmopathy and Graves' hyperthyroidism. TCRdb reprocessed the multiplex PCR reads with MiXCR, giving one entry per CDR3 protein. The repertoire holds 1 million to 1.3 million distinct CDR3 sequences, with 35% to 40% as singletons. Sequencing was performed on peripheral blood or thyroid tissue (not recorded which). These receptors came from an adult man with Graves' hyperthyroidism. CDR3s include the opening cysteine and the closing phenylalanine or tryptophan. Each record gives: V gene, D gene, clone size, J gene, CDR3 DNA, CDR3 protein. A D gene is named only where the DNA matches it firmly. Size tells how often a clone was seen (once, few, many) or the class of an expanded clone, and some rows leave it out.

V: TRBV5-1
D: TRBD1
size: .
J: TRBJ2-5
DNA: TGCGCCAGCAGCTTCGGACAGGGCTCGGAGACCCAGTACTTC
CDR3: CASSFGQGSETQYF

V: TRBV20-1
D: .
size: .
J: TRBJ2-7
DNA: TGCAGTGCTAGGGTCAATGTCAACGAGCAGTACTTC
CDR3: CSARVNVNEQYF

V: TRBV13
D: .
size: .
J: TRBJ2-7
DNA: TGTGCCAGCAGCTTAGTAGTACGCTCCTACGAGCAGTACTTC
CDR3: CASSLVVRSYEQYF

V: TRBV20-1
D: .
size: many
J: TRBJ1-2
DNA: TGCAGTGCCAGGCCATTAGCTAACTATGGCTACACCTTC
CDR3: CSARPLANYGYTF

V: TRBV7-2
D: TRBD1
size: .
J: TRBJ1-5
DNA: TGTGCCAGCAGCCCAAGACAGGGTTTGGGAGGCGGCCAGCCCCAGCATTTT
CDR3: CASSPRQGLGGGQPQHF

V: TRBV11-2
D: .
size: many
J: TRBJ2-5
DNA: TGTGCCAGCAGTTGGACCGGAGTGAGGCAAGAGACCCAGTACTTC
CDR3: CASSWTGVRQETQYF

V: TRBV7-9
D: TRBD1
size: .
J: TRBJ2-2
DNA: TGTGCCAGCAGCTTGGGAGGACAGGGACGCGGCACCGGGGAGCTGTTTTTT
CDR3: CASSLGGQGRGTGELFF

V: TRBV5-8
D: .
size: .
J: TRBJ1-1
DNA: TGTGCCAGCAGCGTCTACCGGGACGGCGCTGAAGCTTTCTTT
CDR3: CASSVYRDGAEAFF

V: TRBV30
D: .
size: few
J: TRBJ1-5
DNA: TGTGCCTGGACTAAAGAAGGGGACCCCGTGCATTTT
CDR3: CAWTKEGDPVHF

V: TRBV10-3
D: .
size: many
J: TRBJ2-7
DNA: TGTGCCATCAGTCTCTCAGGTGGAGAGCAGTACTTC
CDR3: CAISLSGGEQYF

V: TRBV29-1
D: .
size: many
J: TRBJ2-7
DNA: TGCAGCGTTGAAAAGGAACAGAAGCAGTACTTC
CDR3: CSVEKEQKQYF

V: TRBV15
D: TRBD2
size: .
J: TRBJ2-5
DNA: TGTGCCGCCAGCAGCTTAGATCCCCTAGCGGGGGGGACCCAGTACTTC
CDR3: CAASSLDPLAGGTQYF

V: TRBV5-8
D: TRBD1
size: many
J: TRBJ1-5
DNA: TGTGCCAGCAGCCCGGACAGGGGGGGTCAGCCCCAGCATTTT
CDR3: CASSPDRGGQPQHF

V: TRBV19
D: .
size: few
J: TRBJ1-3
DNA: TGTGCCAGTAAACCCAGGGAGGCCTCTGGAAACACCATATATTTT
CDR3: CASKPREASGNTIYF

V: TRBV7-7
D: .
size: .
J: TRBJ2-5
DNA: TGTGCCTGCAGCTCCCAGGGGCAGCCCAAAGCGACCCAGTACTTC
CDR3: CACSSQGQPKATQYF

V: TRBV14
D: .
size: .
J: TRBJ1-4
DNA: TGTGCCAGCAGCCAAGCAGGGATTCGAGAAAAACTGTTTTTT
CDR3: CASSQAGIREKLFF

V: TRBV25-1
D: .
size: .
J: TRBJ1-5
DNA: TGTGCCAGCAGTGCTAGAGATACCGGGGACCTACAGCCCCAGCATTTT
CDR3: CASSARDTGDLQPQHF

V: TRBV7-2
D: TRBD1
size: .
J: TRBJ1-6
DNA: TGTGCCAGCAGCTTAGCGTCGGGACAGCTTAATTCACCCCTCCACTTT
CDR3: CASSLASGQLNSPLHF

V: TRBV25-1
D: TRBD2
size: .
J: TRBJ2-5
DNA: TGTGCCGTCCCGGGACTAGCGGGGGGGCAGCAAGAGACCCAGTACTTC
CDR3: CAVPGLAGGQQETQYF

V: TRBV5-1
D: .
size: many
J: TRBJ1-1
DNA: TGCGCCAGCAGCGGAAGACAGACGAACACTGAAGCTTTCTTT
CDR3: CASSGRQTNTEAFF

V: TRBV7-9
D: .
size: many
J: TRBJ1-2
DNA: TGTGCCAGCAGCGGGGGGGACGGTCCTTGGGATGGCTACACCTTC
CDR3: CASSGGDGPWDGYTF

V: TRBV18
D: .
size: .
J: TRBJ1-5
DNA: TGTGCCAGCTCACGCGACAGAACCTCTAATAGCAATCAGCCCCAGCATTTT
CDR3: CASSRDRTSNSNQPQHF

V: TRBV7-6
D: .
size: many
J: TRBJ1-3
DNA: TGTGCCAGCAGCTTAGCGACAGCCTCTGGAAACACCATATATTTT
CDR3: CASSLATASGNTIYF

V: TRBV7-9
D: TRBD1
size: .
J: TRBJ2-5
DNA: TGTGCCAGCAGCTCAGACAGGGGTGGTGAGGCCCAGTACTTC
CDR3: CASSSDRGGEAQYF

V: TRBV2
D: .
size: .
J: TRBJ2-5
DNA: TGTGCCAGCAGTTACGGCTACCAAGAGACCCAGTACTTC
CDR3: CASSYGYQETQYF

V: TRBV10-3
D: TRBD1
size: .
J: TRBJ1-1
DNA: TGTGCCATCAGCGACCCGGCAGGGGGCAGCAGTCAGAAGATGGCTTTCTTT
CDR3: CAISDPAGGSSQKMAFF

V: TRBV6-2/TRBV6-3
D: .
size: many
J: TRBJ2-5
DNA: TGTGCCAGCAGTTCGCAGGGCGCCCAAGAGACCCAGTACTTC
CDR3: CASSSQGAQETQYF

V: TRBV10-3
D: .
size: few
J: TRBJ2-7
DNA: TGTGCCAGCAGTTTATCGGGACCGGATCAAACCTACGAGCAGTACTTC
CDR3: CASSLSGPDQTYEQYF

V: TRBV9
D: TRBD2
size: many
J: TRBJ2-5
DNA: TGTGCCAGCAGCCGACTAGCGGGGGACCGGGAGACCCAGTACTTC
CDR3: CASSRLAGDRETQYF

V: TRBV6-1
D: .
size: many
J: TRBJ2-5
DNA: TGTGCCAGCAGTGAAGGAGGAGGGCTAGAGACCCAGTACTTC
CDR3: CASSEGGGLETQYF

V: TRBV5-1
D: .
size: many
J: TRBJ1-6
DNA: TGCGCCAGCAGCTATTCAGAAAATTCACCCCTCCACTTT
CDR3: CASSYSENSPLHF

V: TRBV29-1
D: .
size: .
J: TRBJ2-5
DNA: TGCAGCGTTGATGGGAGGGACAGAGAGACCCAGTACTTC
CDR3: CSVDGRDRETQYF

V: TRBV5-5
D: .
size: .
J: TRBJ2-7
DNA: TGTGCCAGCACCTTGGGACCAGAGTCCTACGAGCAGTACTTC
CDR3: CASTLGPESYEQYF

V: TRBV29-1
D: .
size: .
J: TRBJ1-5
DNA: TGCAGCTTATTCACAGGGCTGGAGCCCCAGCATTTT
CDR3: CSLFTGLEPQHF

V: TRBV9
D: TRBD1
size: .
J: TRBJ1-1
DNA: TGTGCCAGCAGCGTATGGGACAGGGAGGTGTACACTGAAGCTTTCTTT
CDR3: CASSVWDREVYTEAFF

V: TRBV10-3
D: TRBD1
size: .
J: TRBJ1-2
DNA: TGTGCCATCAGCGCTGCGGGGACAGGGAATAGGAACGGCTACACCTTC
CDR3: CAISAAGTGNRNGYTF

V: TRBV11-2
D: TRBD1
size: many
J: TRBJ2-5
DNA: TGTGCCAGCAGCAAAAGACAGGGCGTGAGGGAGACCCAGTACTTC
CDR3: CASSKRQGVRETQYF

V: TRBV15
D: .
size: .
J: TRBJ2-5
DNA: TGTGCCACCAGCAGTGGCGGCAGGGCAGGGGAGACCCAGTACTTC
CDR3: CATSSGGRAGETQYF

V: TRBV7-8
D: .
size: .
J: TRBJ1-2
DNA: TGTGCCAGCAGTCCCGGTCCGGGCCGAAACTATGGCTACACCTTC
CDR3: CASSPGPGRNYGYTF

V: TRBV10-3
D: .
size: many
J: TRBJ1-2
DNA: TGTGCCATCAGTGACGTCAGGGGCTATGGCTACACCTTC
CDR3: CAISDVRGYGYTF

V: TRBV18
D: TRBD1
size: few
J: TRBJ2-7
DNA: TGTGCCAGCTCACCGAAAACAGGGGGCGAGCAGTACTTC
CDR3: CASSPKTGGEQYF

V: TRBV12-3/TRBV12-4
D: TRBD1
size: .
J: TRBJ1-3
DNA: TGTGCCAGCAGTCTATTGACAGGGGCAGGAAACACCATATATTTT
CDR3: CASSLLTGAGNTIYF

V: TRBV11-2
D: .
size: many
J: TRBJ1-5
DNA: TGTGCCAGCAGCTTTACAGGGCGGGGACAGCCCCAGCATTTT
CDR3: CASSFTGRGQPQHF

V: TRBV6-6
D: TRBD1
size: many
J: TRBJ1-2
DNA: TGTGCCAGCAGTTTCGGGACAGGGACCTACACCTTC
CDR3: CASSFGTGTYTF

V: TRBV29-1
D: .
size: .
J: TRBJ1-2
DNA: TGCAGCGTTGAGCCGCCGGGCACCGGGCTCACGGTCACAGGTAAGGATGGCTACACCTTC
CDR3: CSVEPPGTGLTVTGKDGYTF

V: TRBV14
D: .
size: few
J: TRBJ1-4
DNA: TGTGCCAGCAGCCGTCCAACAGCGATACGGGAAAAACTGTTTTTT
CDR3: CASSRPTAIREKLFF

V: TRBV19
D: TRBD1
size: many
J: TRBJ2-6
DNA: TGTGCCAGTAGTACGGACAGGGGGAGCGTCCTGACTTTC
CDR3: CASSTDRGSVLTF